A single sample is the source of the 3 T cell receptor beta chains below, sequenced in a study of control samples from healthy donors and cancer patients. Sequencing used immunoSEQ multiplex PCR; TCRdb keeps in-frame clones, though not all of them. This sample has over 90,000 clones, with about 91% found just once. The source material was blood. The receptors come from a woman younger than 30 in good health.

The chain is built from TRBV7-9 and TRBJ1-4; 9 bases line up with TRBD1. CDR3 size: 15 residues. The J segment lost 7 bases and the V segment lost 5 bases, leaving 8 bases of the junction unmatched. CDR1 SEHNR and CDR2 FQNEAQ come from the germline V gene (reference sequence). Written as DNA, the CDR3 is TGTGCCAGCAGCCTCTACGGGACAGGGACTGAAAAACTGTTTTTT. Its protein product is CASSLYGTGTEKLFF.

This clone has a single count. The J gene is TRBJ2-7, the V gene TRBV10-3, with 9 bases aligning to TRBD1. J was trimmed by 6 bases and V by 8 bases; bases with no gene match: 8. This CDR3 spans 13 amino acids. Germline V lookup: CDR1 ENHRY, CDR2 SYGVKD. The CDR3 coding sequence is TGTGCCATCTTACAGGGGGCGGGTGGCGAGCAGTACTTC. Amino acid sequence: CAILQGAGGEQYF.

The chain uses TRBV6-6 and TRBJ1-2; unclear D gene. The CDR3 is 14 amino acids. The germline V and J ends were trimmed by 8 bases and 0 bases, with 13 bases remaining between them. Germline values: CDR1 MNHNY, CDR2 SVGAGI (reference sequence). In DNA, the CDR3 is TGTGCCAGCCGTAGGGAGCAATCTAACTATGGCTACACCTTC. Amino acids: CASRREQSNYGYTF.